The present T cell receptor beta chain was sequenced within a study of CD8 T cells in ankylosing spondylitis. The study's findings and limits: Within peripheral blood, clones linked to disease were CD8+ and relatively rare.

TCR beta libraries were made by quantitative 5'-RACE with molecular barcodes. TCRdb re-called the 5' RACE reads with MiXCR, one entry per CDR3 protein. The table has some 270,000 distinct CDR3 sequences, more than 15% seen once; the top ten hold about a third. Germline values: CDR1 SGHTA, CDR2 FQGNSA. V shed 5 bases and J shed 0 bases, with 7 bases lying between them. The CDR3 runs to 13 residues. This clonotype has more than one count but fewer than ten. No antigen is known for it. The source of this sequence is a male donor with ankylosing spondylitis or in good health (not recorded which). V and J are TRBV7-2 and TRBJ1-1; D call uncertain. The sequenced material came from blood, either unsorted or a sorted T cell fraction (not recorded which). The CDR3 bases are TGTGCCAGCAGCGTCAGATTGAACACTGAAGCTTTCTTT. This codes for CASSVRLNTEAFF.